The 31 T cell receptor beta chains reported below all come from one sample, sequenced in a study of PD-1 blockade in classical Hodgkin lymphoma. Time point noted: cycle 4 day 1 (C4D1), after around six weeks of nivolumab. Patients all relapsed after autologous stem cell transplantation, and there was variation in brentuximab vedotin exposure. Clones were read by immunoSEQ multiplex PCR, and TCRdb kept only the in-frame ones, dropping some. This table has roughly 20,000 clones, 76% appearing once. Specimen: peripheral blood mononuclear cells (PBMCs), collected before the fourth cycle of nivolumab. These receptor sequences come from a human donor with classical Hodgkin lymphoma.

The gene calls are TRBV28 and TRBJ1-2; D is uncertain. The CDR3 covers 12 residues. The germline CDR1 and CDR2 sequences are MDHEN and SYDVKM. The germline V and J ends were trimmed by 8 bases and 4 bases, with 11 bases remaining between them. CDR3: CASYGGSYGYTF. The CDR3 DNA reads TGTGCCAGCTACGGCGGCAGCTATGGCTACACCTTC.

This clone has just one count. The chain couples TRBV7-9 to TRBJ2-6; D gene ambiguous. The CDR3 extends over 15 amino acids. The germline CDR1 and CDR2 sequences are SEHNR and FQNEAQ (reference sequence). The ends were cut back, 5 bases at V and 2 bases at J, with 10 bases in the middle. CDR3 coding DNA: TGTGCCAGCAGCGCAGACTGGGCTGGGGCCAACGTCCTGACTTTC. It translates to CASSADWAGANVLTF. Full variable domain (rest looked up from reference TRBV7-9 and TRBJ2-6): DTGVSQNPRHKITKRGQNVTFRCDPISEHNRLYWYRQTLGQGPEFLTYFQNEAQLEKSRLLSDRFSAERPKGSFSTLEIQRTEQGDSAMYLCASSADWAGANVLTFGAGSRLTVL.

The sample holds a few counts of this clone. The chain employs TRBV5-4 and TRBJ1-2; D is unclear. The length of the CDR3 is 12 residues. Trimming shortened V by 0 bases and J by 5 bases, and 5 bases separated the two germline ends. CDR1 is SGHNT, CDR2 YYREEE, per germline (reference sequence). CDR3 coding DNA: TGTGCCAGCAGCTTGGACGGATATGGCTACACCTTC. It yields the protein CASSLDGYGYTF.

This clone showed up just once. V is TRBV7-6 and J is TRBJ2-5; 14 positions match TRBD2. The J segment lost 4 bases and the V segment lost 5 bases, leaving 3 bases of the junction unmatched. This CDR3 comprises 15 residues. Germline V gene lookup returns CDR1 SGHVS and CDR2 FNYEAQ. This CDR3 is CASSLGTSGGETQYF. CDR3 nucleotide sequence: TGTGCCAGCAGCCTTGGGACTAGCGGGGGAGAGACCCAGTACTTC.

V gene TRBV29-1 combines with J gene TRBJ1-2; D unresolved. Germline CDR1 and CDR2: SQVTM and ANQGSEA. CDR3 length: 14 amino acids. Trimming left V 0 bases short and J 2 bases short, with 10 bases between. The CDR3 sequence: CSVEDLGRNYGYTF. The CDR3 nucleotides are TGCAGCGTTGAAGATCTGGGCAGGAACTATGGCTACACCTTC. Full variable domain (rest looked up from reference TRBV29-1 and TRBJ1-2): SAVISQKPSRDICQRGTSLTIQCQVDSQVTMMFWYRQQPGQSLTLIATANQGSEATYESGFVIDKFPISRPNLTFSTLTVSNMSPEDSSIYLCSVEDLGRNYGYTFGSGTRLTVV.

V is TRBV4-3 and J is TRBJ2-3, with 7 bases that match TRBD2. Trimming at V came to 4 bases and at J to 2 bases, leaving 3 bases not matched to a gene. The germline gives CDR1 LGHNA, CDR2 YSLEER. The CDR3 consists of 14 residues. The CDR3 nucleotides read TGCGCCAGCAGCCTAAGACTAGCCACAGATACGCAGTATTTT. The encoded protein is CASSLRLATDTQYF.

The J gene is TRBJ2-6, the V gene TRBV28; D tentatively fits TRBD1 or TRBD2 (5 bases each). CDR1 is MDHEN and CDR2 is SYDVKM in the germline V gene. The CDR3 consists of 13 residues. The CDR3 is CASGTAGANVLTF. DNA for the CDR3: TGTGCGTCCGGGACGGCTGGGGCCAACGTCCTGACTTTC.

This sequence joins TRBV7-9 and TRBJ1-2; tentative D call: TRBD1 (6 bases). Trimming took 3 bases from V and 5 from J, leaving 10 bases between them. The CDR3 covers 13 residues. The V gene's germline CDR1 is SEHNR and CDR2 FQNEAQ (reference sequence). The CDR3 spells CASSLDSWYGYTF. The CDR3 bases are TGTGCCAGCAGCTTGGACAGTTGGTATGGCTACACCTTC.

This chain links TRBV28 with TRBJ2-2, with D possibly being TRBD2 (5 bases). Trimming left V 5 bases short and J 5 bases short, with 15 bases between. The CDR3 is 15 residues long. Per germline, CDR1 MDHEN and CDR2 SYDVKM. The CDR3 coding sequence is TGTGCCAGCAGTCCGCGGACTTTTTGGACCGGGGAGCTGTTTTTT. Translating it yields CASSPRTFWTGELFF.

A single count supports this clone. The V gene is TRBV6-5, the J gene TRBJ1-1; D gene uncertain. Trimming removed 0 bases at V and 3 bases at J, with 11 bases between. The CDR3 consists of 15 residues. Germline V gene data show CDR1 as MNHEY and CDR2 as SVGAGI. Here the CDR3 DNA reads TGTGCCAGCAGTTACTCCGCAGGAGGGTACACTGAAGCTTTCTTT. Translation gives CASSYSAGGYTEAFF.

V usage is TRBV4-3 and J usage is TRBJ1-5; D unresolved. In germline, CDR1 is LGHNA, CDR2 YSLEER. V lost 4 bases to trimming and J lost 0 bases, with 4 bases between them. This CDR3 is built from 13 residues. DNA for the CDR3: TGCGCCAGCAGCCTTGGTAGCAATCAGCCCCAGCATTTT. Translating gives CASSLGSNQPQHF.

The gene calls are TRBV5-4 and TRBJ2-1; 12 nucleotides line up with TRBD2. Looked up from germline, CDR1 is SGHNT and CDR2 is YYREEE (reference sequence). The ends lost 4 bases at V and 7 bases at J; junction bases unmatched: 6. This CDR3 is built from 15 residues. The CDR3 protein is CASSSGLAGSNEQFF. CDR3 nucleotide sequence: TGTGCCAGCAGCAGCGGACTAGCGGGATCGAATGAGCAGTTCTTC. Variable domain in full (rest from reference TRBV5-4 and TRBJ2-1): ETGVTQSPTHLIKTRGQQVTLRCSSQSGHNTVSWYQQALGQGPQFIFQYYREEENGRGNFPPRFSGLQFPNYSSELNVNALELDDSALYLCASSSGLAGSNEQFFGPGTRLTVL.

This clone appeared a single time. Different DNA sequences within this sample yield the same CDR3. The CDR3 protein is CASSVGSSNQPQHF. DNA for the CDR3: TGTGCCAGCAGCGTAGGCAGTAGCAATCAGCCCCAGCATTTT. The J gene is TRBJ1-5, the V gene TRBV9; no clear D. Germline V gene lookup returns CDR1 SGDLS and CDR2 YYNGEE. Trimming cost V 0 bases and J 0 bases, with 4 bases left between them. The CDR3 is made up of 14 amino acids.

This rearrangement joins TRBV6-1 to TRBJ2-7; D is possibly TRBD1 (5 bases). CDR1 is MNHNS and CDR2 is SASEGT in the germline V gene. This CDR3 has 13 amino acids. The V and J ends lost 4 bases and 4 bases respectively, with 11 bases between them. The CDR3 nucleotides are TGTGCCAGCAGTGGTATTCAGGGATACGAGCAGTACGTC. Translation: CASSGIQGYEQYV.

The rearrangement links TRBV28 to TRBJ1-1, with D perhaps TRBD1 (6 bases). Per germline, CDR1 MDHEN and CDR2 SYDVKM. This CDR3 has 14 amino acids. V was clipped by 2 bases and J by 0 bases, with 7 bases between them. The CDR3 DNA is TGTGCCAGCAGTTTAACAGGGATGAACACTGAAGCTTTCTTT. This gives the protein CASSLTGMNTEAFF. The variable domain in full, completed from reference TRBV28 and TRBJ1-1, reads DVKVTQSSRYLVKRTGEKVFLECVQDMDHENMFWYRQDPGLGLRLIYFSYDVKMKEKGDIPEGYSVSREKKERFSLILESASTNQTSMYLCASSLTGMNTEAFFGQGTRLTVV.

The chain combines TRBV28 with TRBJ1-5; the D gene is possibly TRBD1 (5 bases). The V end lost 4 bases, the J end lost 5 bases, and 18 bases lay between the germline ends. CDR3 length: 16 amino acids. CDR1 and CDR2 from the germline V gene are MDHEN and SYDVKM. CDR3 in amino acids: CASSSRGTLGDQPQHF. The CDR3 bases are TGTGCCAGCAGTTCCCGAGGTACCCTGGGGGATCAGCCCCAGCATTTT.

The chain recombines TRBV7-2 with TRBJ1-1; D is ambiguous. Trimming stripped 1 base from V and 1 base from J, with 7 bases between. CDR1 is SGHTA and CDR2 is FQGNSA in the germline V gene. CDR3 length equals 14 residues. The CDR3 DNA follows: TGTGCCAGCAGCTTAGGAGGTAAGAACACTGAAGCTTTCTTT. Protein: CASSLGGKNTEAFF.

This sequence joins TRBV28 and TRBJ1-2; no definite D call. CDR1 is MDHEN, CDR2 SYDVKM, per germline. Trimming removed 0 bases from V and 8 bases from J, with 10 bases in between. The CDR3 runs 13 residues. The CDR3 loop reads CASSLWPVEGYTF. CDR3 nucleotides: TGTGCCAGCAGTTTATGGCCAGTAGAGGGCTACACCTTC.

CDR3 DNA: TGTGCCAGCAGCGGACAGGGGGTTACAGATACGCAGTATTTT. Its translation is CASSGQGVTDTQYF. The chain uses TRBV6-7 and TRBJ2-3; 10 bases fit TRBD1. TRBV6-7 is known as an ORF, though its function is uncertain. The CDR3 extends over 14 amino acids. The junction had 3 bases not matched to a gene; V was cut back by 6 bases and J by 3 bases.

The genes are TRBV6-4 and TRBJ1-1; D is ambiguous. Trimming removed 6 bases from V and 9 bases from J, with 11 bases in between. The CDR3 extends over 11 amino acids. Germline V gives CDR1 MRHNA, CDR2 SNTAGT. For the CDR3, the DNA is TGTGCCAGCAGCATGGATAGCCAAGCTTTCTTT. Encoded protein: CASSMDSQAFF.

The chain carries TRBV6-5 and TRBJ1-4; a possible D gene is TRBD1 (6 bases). The germline V gene has CDR1 MNHEY and CDR2 SVGAGI. The CDR3 is 14 residues long. V was clipped by 6 bases and J by 8 bases, with 16 bases between them. The CDR3, as DNA: TGTGCCAGCAGGCTTACAGGGAACGGGGAAAAACTGTTTTTT. Encoded protein: CASRLTGNGEKLFF.

This chain connects TRBV29-1 to TRBJ2-3; D uncertain. Trimming stripped 4 bases from V and 0 bases from J, with 8 bases between. The CDR3 sequence is 13 residues long. Germline assignment: CDR1 SQVTM and CDR2 ANQGSEA. The CDR3 sequence: CSVAGASTDTQYF. The DNA for the CDR3 is TGCAGCGTTGCAGGAGCTAGCACAGATACGCAGTATTTT.

The chain recombines TRBV10-3 with TRBJ2-7, with D maybe TRBD1 (5 bases). The V end was cut by 0 bases, the J end by 1 base, with 7 bases between. CDR3 length: 14 residues. Germline CDR1 ENHRY, CDR2 SYGVKD. CDR3 sequence: CAISESAGSYEQYF. The CDR3 region has the DNA TGTGCCATCAGTGAGTCCGCAGGGTCCTACGAGCAGTACTTC.

The V call is TRBV11-2, the J call TRBJ2-7; 11 bases align to TRBD2. The junction had 5 bases not matched to a gene; V was cut back by 5 bases and J by 2 bases. The germline gives CDR1 SGHAT, CDR2 FQNNGV. The CDR3 length is 15 residues. The CDR3 loop reads CASSVTSGGPYEQYF. CDR3 nucleotides: TGTGCCAGCAGCGTAACTAGCGGGGGACCCTACGAGCAGTACTTC.

Relative to its sample, this clone is medium-sized (0.01 to 0.1%). V usage is TRBV5-6 and J usage is TRBJ2-5; D may be TRBD2 (7 bases). With 2 bases removed from V and 5 bases from J, the gap between germline ends came to 13 bases. The CDR3 contains 14 residues. From germline, CDR1 is SGHDT and CDR2 YYEEEE. CDR3 DNA sequence: TGTGCCAGCAGCTTTACGGGGGGCCCTGAGACCCAGTACTTC. Residues: CASSFTGGPETQYF.

A few counts support this clone. The chain carries TRBV10-3 and TRBJ1-1, with 9 nucleotides matching TRBD1. This CDR3 contains 15 residues. The V gene end was trimmed by 5 bases and the J gene end by 1 base; junction bases not matched to a gene: 5. Germline V gives CDR1 ENHRY, CDR2 SYGVKD. The CDR3 sequence: CAISTGGSGNTEAFF. The CDR3 DNA follows: TGTGCCATCAGTACAGGGGGCTCGGGGAACACTGAAGCTTTCTTT.

The V gene is TRBV6-1, the J gene TRBJ2-4, with 8 positions matching TRBD2. The V segment lost 11 bases and the J segment 9 bases; nucleotides outside the gene matches: 6. The CDR3 spans 11 residues. Germline V gene sequence: CDR1 MNHNS, CDR2 SASEGT. CDR3 residues: CAGSGGVIQYF. The DNA of the CDR3 is TGTGCCGGCTCGGGAGGGGTCATTCAGTACTTC.

V gene TRBV28 combines with J gene TRBJ1-4; tentative D call: TRBD1 (6 bases). V lost 5 bases and J lost 7, with 17 bases in between. In germline, CDR1 is MDHEN, CDR2 SYDVKM. The CDR3 has 15 amino acids. The CDR3 DNA reads as TGTGCCAGCAGTCCGCCCGGGACAATCTCTGAAAAACTGTTTTTT. Its protein is CASSPPGTISEKLFF.

The chain carries TRBV19 and TRBJ1-6; no reliable D call. CDR3 length equals 14 residues. Per germline, CDR1 LNHDA and CDR2 SQIVND (reference sequence). Trimming cost V 5 bases and J 1 base, with 6 bases left between them. CDR3 sequence reads: CASSWNSYNSPLHF. The CDR3, as DNA: TGTGCCAGTAGTTGGAATTCCTATAATTCACCCCTCCACTTT.

Details on this clone: Other DNA sequences in this sample translate to the same CDR3. The chain has TRBV30 and TRBJ1-1, with D perhaps TRBD1 (6 bases). Germline assignment: CDR1 GTSNPN and CDR2 SVGIG (reference sequence). V dropped 3 bases and J dropped 1 base, with 9 bases sitting between them. CDR3 length equals 13 residues. CDR3 region: CAWRGGGNTEAFF. The CDR3 DNA sequence: TGTGCCTGGAGAGGGGGGGGGAACACTGAAGCTTTCTTT.

The chain is built from TRBV11-2 and TRBJ1-4, with unresolved D. CDR3 size: 16 residues. Per germline, CDR1 SGHAT and CDR2 FQNNGV. The V end lost 2 bases, the J end lost 4 bases, and 14 bases lay between the germline ends. The CDR3 bases are TGTGCCAGCAGCTTATTCCCGCCAGGACTTAATGAAAAACTGTTTTTT. Protein sequence: CASSLFPPGLNEKLFF.